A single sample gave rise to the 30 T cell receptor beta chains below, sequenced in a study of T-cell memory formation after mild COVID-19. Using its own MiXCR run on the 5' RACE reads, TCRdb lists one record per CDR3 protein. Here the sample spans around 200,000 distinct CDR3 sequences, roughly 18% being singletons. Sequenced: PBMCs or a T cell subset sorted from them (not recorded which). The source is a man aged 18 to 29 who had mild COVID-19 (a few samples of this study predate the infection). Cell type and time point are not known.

The chain's CDR3 is CASSGDRTVRGYTF. The CDR3 DNA is TGTGCCAGCAGCGGGGACAGGACTGTAAGGGGCTACACCTTC. The V and J genes are TRBV7-2 and TRBJ1-2, with 8 bases lining up with TRBD1. Germline lookup yields CDR1 SGHTA and CDR2 FQGNSA. The CDR3 runs 14 residues. The J segment lost 8 bases and the V segment lost 5 bases, leaving 10 bases of the junction unmatched.

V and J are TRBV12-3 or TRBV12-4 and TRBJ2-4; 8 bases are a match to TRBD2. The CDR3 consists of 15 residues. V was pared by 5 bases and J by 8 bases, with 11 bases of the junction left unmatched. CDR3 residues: CASSPPSGGPHIQYF. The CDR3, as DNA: TGTGCCAGCAGTCCCCCCAGCGGGGGCCCGCACATTCAGTACTTC.

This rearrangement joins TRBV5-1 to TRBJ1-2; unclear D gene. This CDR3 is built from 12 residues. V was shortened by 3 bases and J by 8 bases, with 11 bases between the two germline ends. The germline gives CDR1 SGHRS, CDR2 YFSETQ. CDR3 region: CASSSDYGGYTF. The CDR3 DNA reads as TGCGCCAGCAGCTCAGACTACGGGGGCTACACCTTC. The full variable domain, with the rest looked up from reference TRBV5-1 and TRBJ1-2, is KAGVTQTPRYLIKTRGQQVTLSCSPISGHRSVSWYQQTPGQGLQFLFEYFSETQRNKGNFPGRFSGRQFSNSRSEMNVSTLELGDSALYLCASSSDYGGYTFGSGTRLTVV.

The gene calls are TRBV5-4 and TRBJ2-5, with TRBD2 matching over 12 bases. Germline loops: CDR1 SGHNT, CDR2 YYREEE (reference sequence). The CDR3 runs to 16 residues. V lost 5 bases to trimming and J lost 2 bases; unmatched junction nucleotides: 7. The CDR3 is CASSSPSGGDQETQYF. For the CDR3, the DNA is TGTGCCAGCAGTTCGCCTAGCGGGGGGGATCAAGAGACCCAGTACTTC.

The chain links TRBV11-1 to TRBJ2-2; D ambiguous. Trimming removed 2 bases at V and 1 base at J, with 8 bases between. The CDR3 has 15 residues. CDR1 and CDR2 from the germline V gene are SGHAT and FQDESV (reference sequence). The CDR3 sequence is CASSLFAWNTGELFF. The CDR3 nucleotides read TGTGCCAGCAGCTTATTTGCCTGGAACACCGGGGAGCTGTTTTTT. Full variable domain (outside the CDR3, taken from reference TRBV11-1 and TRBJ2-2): EAEVAQSPRYKITEKSQAVAFWCDPISGHATLYWYRQILGQGPELLVQFQDESVVDDSQLPKDRFSAERLKGVDSTLKIQPAELGDSAMYLCASSLFAWNTGELFFGEGSRLTVL.

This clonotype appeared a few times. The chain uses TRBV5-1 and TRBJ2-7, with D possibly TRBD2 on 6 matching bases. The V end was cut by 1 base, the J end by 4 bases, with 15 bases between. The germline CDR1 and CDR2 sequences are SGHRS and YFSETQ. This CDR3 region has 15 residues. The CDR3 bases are TGCGCCAGCAGCTTGCAGCTAGCGACCGTGTACGAGCAGTACTTC. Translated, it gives CASSLQLATVYEQYF.

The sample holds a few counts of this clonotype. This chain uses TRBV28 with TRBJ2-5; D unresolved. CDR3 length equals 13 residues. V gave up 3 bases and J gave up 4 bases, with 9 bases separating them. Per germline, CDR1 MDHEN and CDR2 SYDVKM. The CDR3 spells CASSFQIRETQYF. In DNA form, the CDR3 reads TGTGCCAGCAGTTTCCAAATCCGAGAGACCCAGTACTTC.

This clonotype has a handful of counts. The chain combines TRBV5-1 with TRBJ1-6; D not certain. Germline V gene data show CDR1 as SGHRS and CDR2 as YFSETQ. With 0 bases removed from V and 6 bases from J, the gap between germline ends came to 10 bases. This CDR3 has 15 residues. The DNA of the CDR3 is TGCGCCAGCAGCTTGGAGGCACTCAGTAATTCACCCCTCCACTTT. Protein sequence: CASSLEALSNSPLHF.

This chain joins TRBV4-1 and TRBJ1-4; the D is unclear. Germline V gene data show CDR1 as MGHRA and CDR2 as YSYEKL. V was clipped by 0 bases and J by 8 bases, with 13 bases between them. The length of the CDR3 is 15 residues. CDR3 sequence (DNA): TGCGCCAGCAGCCAAGAAGGCAGTTTGGGAGAAAAACTGTTTTTT. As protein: CASSQEGSLGEKLFF.

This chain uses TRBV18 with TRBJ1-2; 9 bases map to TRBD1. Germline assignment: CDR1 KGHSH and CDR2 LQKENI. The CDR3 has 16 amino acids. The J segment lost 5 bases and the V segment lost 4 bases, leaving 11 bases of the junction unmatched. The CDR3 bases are TGTGCCAGCTCACTAAACTCCGGGACAGGGATGTATGGCTACACCTTC. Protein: CASSLNSGTGMYGYTF.

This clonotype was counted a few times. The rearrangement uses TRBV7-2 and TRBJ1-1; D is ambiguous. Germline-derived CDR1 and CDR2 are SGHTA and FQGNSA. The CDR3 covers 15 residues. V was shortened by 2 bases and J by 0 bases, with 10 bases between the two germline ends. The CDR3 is CASSLNPLVNTEAFF. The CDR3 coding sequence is TGTGCCAGCAGCTTAAATCCTCTGGTGAACACTGAAGCTTTCTTT.

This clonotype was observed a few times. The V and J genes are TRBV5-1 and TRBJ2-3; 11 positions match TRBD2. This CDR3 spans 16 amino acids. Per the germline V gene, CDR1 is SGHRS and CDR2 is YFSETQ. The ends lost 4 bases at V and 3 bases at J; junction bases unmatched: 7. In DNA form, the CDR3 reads TGCGCCAGCAGCGCACTAGCGGGGGTGGTAACAGATACGCAGTATTTT. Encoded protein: CASSALAGVVTDTQYF. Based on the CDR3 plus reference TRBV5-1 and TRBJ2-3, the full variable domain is KAGVTQTPRYLIKTRGQQVTLSCSPISGHRSVSWYQQTPGQGLQFLFEYFSETQRNKGNFPGRFSGRQFSNSRSEMNVSTLELGDSALYLCASSALAGVVTDTQYFGPGTRLTVL.

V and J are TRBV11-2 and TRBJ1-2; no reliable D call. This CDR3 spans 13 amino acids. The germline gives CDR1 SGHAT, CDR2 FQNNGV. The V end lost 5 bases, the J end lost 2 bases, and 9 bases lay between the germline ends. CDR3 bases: TGTGCCAGCAGCCCGAGTCTCAACTATGGCTACACCTTC. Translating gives CASSPSLNYGYTF.

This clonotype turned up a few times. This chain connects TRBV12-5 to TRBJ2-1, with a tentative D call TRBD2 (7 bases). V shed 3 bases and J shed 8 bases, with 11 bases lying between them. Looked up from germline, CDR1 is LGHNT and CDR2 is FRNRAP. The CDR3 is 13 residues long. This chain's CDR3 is CASGLWEGDEQFF. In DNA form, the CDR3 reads TGTGCTAGTGGTTTATGGGAGGGGGATGAGCAGTTCTTC.

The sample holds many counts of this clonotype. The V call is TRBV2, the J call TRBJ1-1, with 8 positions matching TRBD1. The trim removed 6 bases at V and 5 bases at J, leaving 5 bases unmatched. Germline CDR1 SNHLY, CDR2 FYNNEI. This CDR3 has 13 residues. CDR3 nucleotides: TGTGCCAGCAGCCAGGGGGCCGGGACTGAAGCTTTCTTT. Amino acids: CASSQGAGTEAFF. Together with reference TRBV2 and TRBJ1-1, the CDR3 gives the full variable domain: EPEVTQTPSHQVTQMGQEVILRCVPISNHLYFYWYRQILGQKVEFLVSFYNNEISEKSEIFDDQFSVERPDGSNFTLKIRSTKLEDSAMYFCASSQGAGTEAFFGQGTRLTVV.

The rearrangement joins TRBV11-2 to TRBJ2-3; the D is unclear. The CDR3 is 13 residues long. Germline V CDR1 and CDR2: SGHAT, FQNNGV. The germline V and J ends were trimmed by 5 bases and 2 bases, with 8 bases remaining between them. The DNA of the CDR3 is TGTGCCAGCAGCCTTCCAGACACAGATACGCAGTATTTT. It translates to CASSLPDTDTQYF.

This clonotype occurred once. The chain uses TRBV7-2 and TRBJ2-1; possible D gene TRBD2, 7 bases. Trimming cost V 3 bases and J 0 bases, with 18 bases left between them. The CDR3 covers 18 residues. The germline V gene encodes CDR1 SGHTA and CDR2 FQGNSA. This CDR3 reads CASSLVGGRPSSYNEQFF. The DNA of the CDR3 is TGTGCCAGCAGCTTGGTCGGGGGGCGACCGAGCTCCTACAATGAGCAGTTCTTC.

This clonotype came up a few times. CDR3 sequence: CASSLGLAGGRGTDTQYF. The CDR3 DNA follows: TGCGCCAGCAGCCTCGGACTAGCGGGGGGGCGTGGCACAGATACGCAGTATTTT. The genes are TRBV5-1 and TRBJ2-3, with 15 bases identical to TRBD2. The CDR3 loop spans 18 amino acids. From germline, CDR1 is SGHRS and CDR2 YFSETQ. Trimming removed 4 bases from V and 1 base from J; junction bases left unmatched: 7.

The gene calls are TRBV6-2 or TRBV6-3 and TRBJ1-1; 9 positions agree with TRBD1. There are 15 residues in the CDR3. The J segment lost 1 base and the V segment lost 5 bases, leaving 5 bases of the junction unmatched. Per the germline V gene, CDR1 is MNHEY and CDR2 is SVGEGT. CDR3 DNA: TGTGCCAGCAGTAGCTACAGGGGGCCGAACACTGAAGCTTTCTTT. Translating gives CASSSYRGPNTEAFF.

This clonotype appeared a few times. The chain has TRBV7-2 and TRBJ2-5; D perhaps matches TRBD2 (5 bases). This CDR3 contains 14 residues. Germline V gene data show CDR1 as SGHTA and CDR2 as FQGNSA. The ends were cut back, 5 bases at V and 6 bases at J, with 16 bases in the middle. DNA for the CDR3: TGTGCCAGCAGCCACGACCGGTCGGGAAAGACCCAGTACTTC. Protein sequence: CASSHDRSGKTQYF.

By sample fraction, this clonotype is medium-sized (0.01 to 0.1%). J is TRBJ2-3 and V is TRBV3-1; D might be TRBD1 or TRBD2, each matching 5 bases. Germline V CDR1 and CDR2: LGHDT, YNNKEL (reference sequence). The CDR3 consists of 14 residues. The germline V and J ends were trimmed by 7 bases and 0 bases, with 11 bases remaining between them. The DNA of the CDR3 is TGTGCCAGCAACTCACGGGGCAGCACAGATACGCAGTATTTT. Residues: CASNSRGSTDTQYF.

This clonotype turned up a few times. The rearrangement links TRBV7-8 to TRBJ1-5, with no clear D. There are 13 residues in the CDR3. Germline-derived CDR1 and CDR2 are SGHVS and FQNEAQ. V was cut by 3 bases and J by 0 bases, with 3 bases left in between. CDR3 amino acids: CASSFVSNQPQHF. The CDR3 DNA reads TGTGCCAGCAGCTTTGTTAGCAATCAGCCCCAGCATTTT.

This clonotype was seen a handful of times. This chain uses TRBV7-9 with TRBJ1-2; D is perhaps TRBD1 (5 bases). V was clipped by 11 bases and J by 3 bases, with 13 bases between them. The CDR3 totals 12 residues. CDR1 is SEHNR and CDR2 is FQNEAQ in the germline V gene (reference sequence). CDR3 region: CAGSPTDYGYTF. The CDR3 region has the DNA TGTGCCGGCTCGCCGACAGACTATGGCTACACCTTC. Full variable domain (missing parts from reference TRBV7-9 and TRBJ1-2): DTGVSQNPRHKITKRGQNVTFRCDPISEHNRLYWYRQTLGQGPEFLTYFQNEAQLEKSRLLSDRFSAERPKGSFSTLEIQRTEQGDSAMYLCAGSPTDYGYTFGSGTRLTVV.

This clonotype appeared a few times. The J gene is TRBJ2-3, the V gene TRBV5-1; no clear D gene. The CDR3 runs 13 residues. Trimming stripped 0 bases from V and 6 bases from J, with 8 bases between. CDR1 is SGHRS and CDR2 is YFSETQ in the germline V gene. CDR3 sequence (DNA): TGCGCCAGCAGCTTGGACGGGTCGGATACGCAGTATTTT. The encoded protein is CASSLDGSDTQYF.

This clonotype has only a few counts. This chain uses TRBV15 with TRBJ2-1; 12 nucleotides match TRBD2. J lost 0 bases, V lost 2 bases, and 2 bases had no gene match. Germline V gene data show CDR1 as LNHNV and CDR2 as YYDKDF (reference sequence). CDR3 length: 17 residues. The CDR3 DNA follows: TGTGCCACCAGCAGACTAGCGGGGGGGCCCTCCTACAATGAGCAGTTCTTC. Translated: CATSRLAGGPSYNEQFF.

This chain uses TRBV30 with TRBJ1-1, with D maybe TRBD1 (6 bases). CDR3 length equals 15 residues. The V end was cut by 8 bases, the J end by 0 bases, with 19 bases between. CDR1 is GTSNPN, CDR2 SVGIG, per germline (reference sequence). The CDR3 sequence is CAGGRTSFMNTEAFF. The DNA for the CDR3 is TGTGCCGGGGGCAGGACCTCGTTCATGAACACTGAAGCTTTCTTT.

The CDR3 DNA follows: TGCGCCAGCAGCTCGGGACAGGTAGACTATGGCTACACCTTC. Its translation is CASSSGQVDYGYTF. This chain uses TRBV5-1 with TRBJ1-2; 8 bases are a match to TRBD1. Germline V lookup: CDR1 SGHRS, CDR2 YFSETQ. V was clipped by 3 bases and J by 3 bases; unmatched bases: 4. The CDR3 contains 14 residues.

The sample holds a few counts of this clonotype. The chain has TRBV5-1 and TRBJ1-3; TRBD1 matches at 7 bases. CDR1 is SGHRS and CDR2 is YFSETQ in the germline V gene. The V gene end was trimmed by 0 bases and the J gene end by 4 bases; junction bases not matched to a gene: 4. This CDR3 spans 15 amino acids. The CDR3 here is CASSLVGQIGNTIYF. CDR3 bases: TGCGCCAGCAGCTTGGTGGGACAGATCGGAAACACCATATATTTT.

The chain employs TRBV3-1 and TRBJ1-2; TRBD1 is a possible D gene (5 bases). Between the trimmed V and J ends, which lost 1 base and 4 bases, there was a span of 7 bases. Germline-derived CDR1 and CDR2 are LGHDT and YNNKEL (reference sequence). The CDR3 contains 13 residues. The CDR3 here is CASSQGTSYGYTF. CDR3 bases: TGTGCCAGCAGCCAAGGGACATCCTATGGCTACACCTTC.

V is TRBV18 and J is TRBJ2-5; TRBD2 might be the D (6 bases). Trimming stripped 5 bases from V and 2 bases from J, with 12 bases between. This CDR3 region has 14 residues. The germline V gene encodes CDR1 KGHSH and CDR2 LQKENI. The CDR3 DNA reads TGTGCCAGCTCATCGCTCGGGGGACAAGAGACCCAGTACTTC. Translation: CASSSLGGQETQYF.